A selection of T cell receptor beta chains follows, all from one sample in a study of regulatory T cells in long-lasting Graves disease. TCRdb reanalysed the multiplex PCR reads using MiXCR and keeps one entry per CDR3 protein. The table records a few hundred thousand distinct CDR3 sequences, about 13% of them present only once. Another study also made use of these data, one on T cells in Graves' hyperthyroidism and ophthalmopathy.

The source material was peripheral blood mononuclear cells (PBMCs), sampled at new diagnosis, from a patient treated with antithyroid drugs. The source is a man aged 25-40 years with Graves disease. Both conserved end residues are part of each CDR3. The D gene is left open where the match is weak. For some rows the clone size is stated as once, few or many, or as a class when expanded; others skip it.

CDR3 protein,CDR3 DNA,D gene,clone size,J gene,V gene
CASSQLRRGRDGYTF,TGCGCCAGCAGCCAGCTACGGCGGGGGCGCGATGGCTACACCTTC,.,many,TRBJ1-2,TRBV5-1
CSARAGGTSGYEQYF,TGCAGTGCTAGAGCGGGGGGGACTAGCGGGTACGAGCAGTACTTC,TRBD2,few,TRBJ2-7,TRBV20-1
CASSLELWGLAGGEQYF,TGCGCCAGCAGCTTGGAGCTGTGGGGACTAGCGGGAGGGGAGCAGTACTTC,TRBD2,.,TRBJ2-7,TRBV5-1
CASSPPGRTGELFF,TGTGCCAGCAGCCCCCCAGGGCGGACCGGGGAGCTGTTTTTT,.,.,TRBJ2-2,TRBV4-2
CAISVLGTSGIPRTGELFF,TGTGCCATCAGTGTTCTCGGGACTAGCGGGATACCAAGGACCGGGGAGCTGTTTTTT,TRBD2,many,TRBJ2-2,TRBV10-3
CASSDGTTNEKLFF,TGTGCCAGCAGTGACGGGACAACTAATGAAAAACTGTTTTTT,.,.,TRBJ1-4,TRBV6-1
CSARSSYEQYF,TGCAGCGCCCGAAGCTCCTACGAGCAGTACTTC,.,many,TRBJ2-7,TRBV20-1
CASSLGPAGVQYEQYF,TGCGCCAGCAGCTTGGGGCCGGCGGGAGTTCAGTACGAGCAGTACTTC,TRBD2,many,TRBJ2-7,TRBV5-1
CASSPFGAATNEKLFF,TGTGCCAGCAGCCCGTTTGGGGCTGCAACTAATGAAAAACTGTTTTTT,.,many,TRBJ1-4,TRBV7-2
CAINEGGGNQPQHF,TGTGCCATCAACGAGGGGGGAGGCAATCAGCCCCAGCATTTT,.,few,TRBJ1-5,TRBV10-3
CASSTVQGGPGGDTQYF,TGTGCCAGTAGTACCGTTCAGGGAGGACCAGGGGGCGATACGCAGTATTTT,TRBD1,few,TRBJ2-3,TRBV19
CASSYRRTNTGELFF,TGTGCCAGCAGTTACCGGCGAACGAACACCGGGGAGCTGTTTTTT,.,few,TRBJ2-2,TRBV6-2/TRBV6-3